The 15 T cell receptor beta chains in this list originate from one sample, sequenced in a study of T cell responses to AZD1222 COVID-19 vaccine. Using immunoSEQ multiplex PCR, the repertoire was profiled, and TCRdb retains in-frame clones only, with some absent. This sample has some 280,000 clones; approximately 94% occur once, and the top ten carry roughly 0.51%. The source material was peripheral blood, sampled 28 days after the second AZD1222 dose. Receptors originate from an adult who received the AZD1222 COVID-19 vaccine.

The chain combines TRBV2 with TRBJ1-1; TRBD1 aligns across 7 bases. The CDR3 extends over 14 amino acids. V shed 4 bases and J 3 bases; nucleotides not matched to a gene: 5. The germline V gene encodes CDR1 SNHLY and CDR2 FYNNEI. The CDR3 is CASSGQGRDTEAFF. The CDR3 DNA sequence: TGTGCCAGCAGTGGACAGGGCCGAGACACTGAAGCTTTCTTT.

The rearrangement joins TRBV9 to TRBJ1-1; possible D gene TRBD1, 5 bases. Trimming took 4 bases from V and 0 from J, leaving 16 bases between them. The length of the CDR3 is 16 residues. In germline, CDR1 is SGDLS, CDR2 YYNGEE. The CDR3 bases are TGTGCCAGCAGCCCCCCAGGGAATATCATGAACACTGAAGCTTTCTTT. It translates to CASSPPGNIMNTEAFF. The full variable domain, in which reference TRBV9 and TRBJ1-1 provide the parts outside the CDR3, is DSGVTQTPKHLITATGQRVTLRCSPRSGDLSVYWYQQSLDQGLQFLIQYYNGEERAKGNILERFSAQQFPDLHSELNLSSLELGDSALYFCASSPPGNIMNTEAFFGQGTRLTVV.

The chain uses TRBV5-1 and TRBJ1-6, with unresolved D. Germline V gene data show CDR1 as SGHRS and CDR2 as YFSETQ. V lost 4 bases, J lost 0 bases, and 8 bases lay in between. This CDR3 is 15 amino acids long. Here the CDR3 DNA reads TGCGCCAGCAGCCCGGAGAGCTCCTATAATTCACCCCTCCACTTT. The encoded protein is CASSPESSYNSPLHF.

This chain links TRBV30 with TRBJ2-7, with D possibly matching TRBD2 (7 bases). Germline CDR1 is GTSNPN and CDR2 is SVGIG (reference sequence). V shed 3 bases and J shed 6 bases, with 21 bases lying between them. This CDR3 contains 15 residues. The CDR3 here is CAWSHGGGSPFEQYF. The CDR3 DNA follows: TGTGCCTGGAGCCACGGGGGCGGGAGCCCGTTCGAGCAGTACTTC.

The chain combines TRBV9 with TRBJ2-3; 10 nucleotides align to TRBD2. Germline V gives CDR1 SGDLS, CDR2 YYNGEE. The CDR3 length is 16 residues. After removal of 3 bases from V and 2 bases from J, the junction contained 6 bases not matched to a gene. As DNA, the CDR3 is TGTGCCAGCAGCGCCAGACTAGCGGGTAACACAGATACGCAGTATTTT. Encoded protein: CASSARLAGNTDTQYF. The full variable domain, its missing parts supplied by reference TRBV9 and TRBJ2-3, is DSGVTQTPKHLITATGQRVTLRCSPRSGDLSVYWYQQSLDQGLQFLIQYYNGEERAKGNILERFSAQQFPDLHSELNLSSLELGDSALYFCASSARLAGNTDTQYFGPGTRLTVL.

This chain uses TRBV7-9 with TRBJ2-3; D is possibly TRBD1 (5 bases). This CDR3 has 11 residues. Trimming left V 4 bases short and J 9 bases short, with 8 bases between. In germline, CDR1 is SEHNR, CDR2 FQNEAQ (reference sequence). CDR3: CASSWGGTQYF. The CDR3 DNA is TGTGCCAGCAGCTGGGGCGGCACGCAGTATTTT.

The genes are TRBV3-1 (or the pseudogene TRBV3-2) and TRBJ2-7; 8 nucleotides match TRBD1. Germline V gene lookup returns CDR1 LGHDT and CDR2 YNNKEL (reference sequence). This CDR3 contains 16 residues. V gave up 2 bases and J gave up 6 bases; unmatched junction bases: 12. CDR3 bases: TGTGCCAGCAGCCAACCCTCACGGACAGGGAGGAGCGAGCAGTACTTC. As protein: CASSQPSRTGRSEQYF.

CDR3 nucleotide sequence: TGTGCCAGCAGTCCCCCGGGACAGGGTCTTTTAGGCTACACCTTC. Its protein product is CASSPPGQGLLGYTF. The chain links TRBV27 to TRBJ1-2, with 9 bases aligning to TRBD1. Germline values: CDR1 MNHEY, CDR2 SMNVEV (reference sequence). The ends lost 5 bases at V and 8 bases at J; junction bases unmatched: 12. There are 15 residues in the CDR3.

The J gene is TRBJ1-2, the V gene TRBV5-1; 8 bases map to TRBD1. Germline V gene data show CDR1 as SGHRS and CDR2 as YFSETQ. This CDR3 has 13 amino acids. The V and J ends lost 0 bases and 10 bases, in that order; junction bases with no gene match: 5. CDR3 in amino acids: CASSLEAGGAYTF. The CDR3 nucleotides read TGCGCCAGCAGCTTGGAGGCAGGGGGCGCCTACACCTTC.

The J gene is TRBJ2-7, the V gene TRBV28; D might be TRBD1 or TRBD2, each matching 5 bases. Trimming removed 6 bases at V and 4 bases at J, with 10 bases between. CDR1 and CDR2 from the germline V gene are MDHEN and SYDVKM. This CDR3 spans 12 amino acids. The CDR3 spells CASRGVGYEQYF. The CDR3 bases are TGTGCCAGCAGGGGGGTCGGATACGAGCAGTACTTC. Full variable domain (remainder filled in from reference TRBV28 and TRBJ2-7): DVKVTQSSRYLVKRTGEKVFLECVQDMDHENMFWYRQDPGLGLRLIYFSYDVKMKEKGDIPEGYSVSREKKERFSLILESASTNQTSMYLCASRGVGYEQYFGPGTRLTVT.

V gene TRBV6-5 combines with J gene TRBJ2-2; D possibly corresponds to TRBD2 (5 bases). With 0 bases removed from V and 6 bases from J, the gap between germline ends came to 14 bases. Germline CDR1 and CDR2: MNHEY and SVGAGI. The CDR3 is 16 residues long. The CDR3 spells CASSYSAAGSPGELFF. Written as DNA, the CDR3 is TGTGCCAGCAGTTACTCTGCGGCGGGTAGTCCCGGGGAGCTGTTTTTT.

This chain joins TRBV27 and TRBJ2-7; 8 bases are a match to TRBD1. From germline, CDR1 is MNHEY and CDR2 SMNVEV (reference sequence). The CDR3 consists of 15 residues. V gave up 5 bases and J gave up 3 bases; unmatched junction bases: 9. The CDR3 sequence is CASSKTRDRRYEQYF. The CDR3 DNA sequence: TGTGCCAGCAGTAAGACCCGGGACAGGCGCTACGAGCAGTACTTC.

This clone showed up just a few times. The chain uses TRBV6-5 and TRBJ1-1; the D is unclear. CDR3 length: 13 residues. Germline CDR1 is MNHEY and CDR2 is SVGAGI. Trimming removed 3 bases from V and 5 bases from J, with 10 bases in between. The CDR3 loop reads CASSYNGETEAFF. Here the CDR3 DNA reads TGTGCCAGCAGTTATAACGGCGAAACTGAAGCTTTCTTT.

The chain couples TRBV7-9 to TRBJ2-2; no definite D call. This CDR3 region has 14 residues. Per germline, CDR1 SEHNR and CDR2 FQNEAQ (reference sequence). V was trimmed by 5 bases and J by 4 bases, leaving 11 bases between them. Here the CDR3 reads CASSLMTGTGELFF. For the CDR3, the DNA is TGTGCCAGCAGCCTCATGACTGGCACCGGGGAGCTGTTTTTT.

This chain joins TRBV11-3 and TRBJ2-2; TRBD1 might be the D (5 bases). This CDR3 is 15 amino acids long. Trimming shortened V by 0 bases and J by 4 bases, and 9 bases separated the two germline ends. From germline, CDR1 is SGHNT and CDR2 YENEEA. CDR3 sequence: CASSLEGPGTGELFF. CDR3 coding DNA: TGTGCCAGCAGCTTAGAGGGGCCTGGCACCGGGGAGCTGTTTTTT. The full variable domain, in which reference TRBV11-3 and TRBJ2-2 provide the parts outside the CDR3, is EAGVVQSPRYKIIEKKQPVAFWCNPISGHNTLYWYLQNLGQGPELLIRYENEEAVDDSQLPKDRFSAERLKGVDSTLKIQPAELGDSAVYLCASSLEGPGTGELFFGEGSRLTVL.